This TCR beta chain emerged from a study of identical twins. Germline CDR1 reads LNHDA; CDR2 reads SQIVND (reference sequence). Trimming stripped 4 bases from V and 3 bases from J, with 13 bases between. CDR3 length: 15 amino acids. This clonotype was picked up a small number of times. Antigen unknown. After template switching added a universal primer site, the resulting cDNA carried unique molecular identifiers. Using its own MiXCR run on the 5' RACE reads, TCRdb lists one record per CDR3 protein. The profile shows a few hundred thousand distinct CDR3 sequences, 9.6% of them singletons. General study points: The degree of excess twin sharing was weaker in beta out-of-frame sequences.

The same specimen was also included in a second study, on yellow fever vaccine responses in identical twins. That source adds: Vaccine T cell responses of twins reportedly seemed partly convergent and partly personalized.

The sequence was collected from a woman aged 18-30 years in good health. The sequencing input was PBMCs. V gene TRBV19 combines with J gene TRBJ2-1; D is possibly TRBD1 or TRBD2 (5 bases each). CDR3 region: CASSNPGPSYNEQFF. In DNA, the CDR3 is TGTGCCAGTAGTAATCCGGGACCAAGCTACAATGAGCAGTTCTTC.